These T cell receptor beta chains were read from a single sample in a study of CD8 T cell repertoires and HIV-1 epitope variants. For these TCRs, the target antigens are not known. Using immunoSEQ multiplex PCR, the repertoire was profiled, and TCRdb retains in-frame clones only, with some absent. The data hold more than 5,000 clones, with around 68% observed a single time. Sequencing used cultured CD8+ T cells derived from PBMCs. All receptors derive from a male donor with HIV. Both conserved end residues are part of each CDR3. D genes are given only for firm matches. Not every row has a clone size; where given, it reads once, few, many or a size class.

abundance: few; v_gene: TRBV2; j_gene: TRBJ1-2; d_gene: .; CDR3nt: TGTGCCAGCAGTGGTCAGGAAGCTAACTATGGCTACACCTTC; CDR3aa: CASSGQEANYGYTF
abundance: few; v_gene: TRBV6-6; j_gene: TRBJ2-7; d_gene: .; CDR3nt: TGTGCCAGCAGTTACTCGCCAGGGTTAGACTACGAGCAGTACTTC; CDR3aa: CASSYSPGLDYEQYF
abundance: few; v_gene: TRBV28; j_gene: TRBJ2-1; d_gene: .; CDR3nt: TGTGCCAGCAGTTTATCGGTTTATGAGCAGTTCTTC; CDR3aa: CASSLSVYEQFF
abundance: .; v_gene: TRBV19; j_gene: TRBJ1-1; d_gene: .; CDR3nt: TGTGCCAGTAGTCTCGGGGGACACTACACTGAAGCTTTCTTT; CDR3aa: CASSLGGHYTEAFF
abundance: once; v_gene: TRBV15; j_gene: TRBJ2-2; d_gene: TRBD1; CDR3nt: TGTGCCACCAGCAGAACAGGGGAAAGCGGGGAGCTGTTTTTT; CDR3aa: CATSRTGESGELFF
abundance: .; v_gene: TRBV5-6; j_gene: TRBJ2-7; d_gene: .; CDR3nt: TGTGCCAGCAGCTCTGGTGACACACCGTACGAGCAGTACTTC; CDR3aa: CASSSGDTPYEQYF
abundance: .; v_gene: TRBV28; j_gene: TRBJ2-3; d_gene: .; CDR3nt: TGTGCCAGCAGCCTGGGACTCCTTAGCACAGATACGCAGTATTTT; CDR3aa: CASSLGLLSTDTQYF
abundance: once; v_gene: TRBV6-5; j_gene: TRBJ1-2; d_gene: .; CDR3nt: TGTGCCAGCAGTTCAGGACAGAATGGCTACACCTTC; CDR3aa: CASSSGQNGYTF
abundance: .; v_gene: TRBV15; j_gene: TRBJ1-6; d_gene: .; CDR3nt: TGTGCCACCGCCGGCGATAATAATTCACCCCTCCACTTT; CDR3aa: CATAGDNNSPLHF
abundance: .; v_gene: TRBV13; j_gene: TRBJ1-1; d_gene: TRBD1; CDR3nt: TGTGCCAGCAGCCTTGGAGGGGGACAGGGGAACACTGAAGCTTTCTTT; CDR3aa: CASSLGGGQGNTEAFF
abundance: once; v_gene: TRBV28; j_gene: TRBJ2-3; d_gene: .; CDR3nt: TGTGCCAGCAGTTCCTTCTTCGAGTTGGAGTCAGATACGCAGTATTTT; CDR3aa: CASSSFFELESDTQYF
abundance: .; v_gene: TRBV28; j_gene: TRBJ2-2; d_gene: .; CDR3nt: TGTGCCAGCGTCCCGGGGGGCCCCGGGGAGCTGTTTTTT; CDR3aa: CASVPGGPGELFF
abundance: few; v_gene: TRBV5-6; j_gene: TRBJ2-7; d_gene: TRBD1; CDR3nt: TGTGCCAGCCGAAGGACAGGTTCCTACGAGCAGTACTTC; CDR3aa: CASRRTGSYEQYF
abundance: .; v_gene: TRBV13; j_gene: TRBJ2-1; d_gene: TRBD1; CDR3nt: TGTGCCAGCAGCGTAAACAGGGGTTCTGGCTCCTACAATGAGCAGTTCTTC; CDR3aa: CASSVNRGSGSYNEQFF
abundance: .; v_gene: TRBV19; j_gene: TRBJ1-5; d_gene: .; CDR3nt: TGTGCCAGTAGTATCGGGACCCTGTATAGCAATCAGCCCCAGCATTTT; CDR3aa: CASSIGTLYSNQPQHF
abundance: .; v_gene: TRBV5-6; j_gene: TRBJ2-7; d_gene: .; CDR3nt: TGTGCCAGCAGCCCGGGGGTCTACTCCTACGAGCAGTACTTC; CDR3aa: CASSPGVYSYEQYF
abundance: .; v_gene: TRBV29-1; j_gene: TRBJ2-7; d_gene: TRBD1; CDR3nt: TGCAGCGTTGAAGTTGAGGGACAGGGGTCGAACGAGCAGTACTTC; CDR3aa: CSVEVEGQGSNEQYF
abundance: .; v_gene: TRBV28; j_gene: TRBJ2-3; d_gene: .; CDR3nt: TGTGCCAGCAGCTGGACAGCCGCAGATACGCAGTATTTT; CDR3aa: CASSWTAADTQYF
abundance: .; v_gene: TRBV2; j_gene: TRBJ2-6; d_gene: .; CDR3nt: TGTGCCAGCACCCCCTTCGACTCTGGGGCCAACGTCCTGACTTTC; CDR3aa: CASTPFDSGANVLTF
abundance: .; v_gene: TRBV9; j_gene: TRBJ1-4; d_gene: .; CDR3nt: TGTGCCAGCAGCGCATACACGGGGGCTAATGAAAAACTGTTTTTT; CDR3aa: CASSAYTGANEKLFF
abundance: .; v_gene: TRBV28; j_gene: TRBJ1-1; d_gene: .; CDR3nt: TGTGCCAGCAGTTACGGGGCCCAGGAAGCTTTCTTT; CDR3aa: CASSYGAQEAFF
abundance: .; v_gene: TRBV5-4; j_gene: TRBJ2-7; d_gene: TRBD1; CDR3nt: TGTGCCAGCAGTACAACCGGACAGGGAGTCGGCGAGCAGTACTTC; CDR3aa: CASSTTGQGVGEQYF
abundance: .; v_gene: TRBV14; j_gene: TRBJ2-1; d_gene: TRBD2; CDR3nt: TGTGCCAGTCCCGCGGCTAGCGGGAGACACTACAATGAGCAGTTCTTC; CDR3aa: CASPAASGRHYNEQFF
abundance: .; v_gene: TRBV27; j_gene: TRBJ2-1; d_gene: TRBD1; CDR3nt: TGTGCCAGCAGCTTAGAAGGGACAGGCTACAATGAGCAGTTCTTC; CDR3aa: CASSLEGTGYNEQFF
abundance: .; v_gene: TRBV18; j_gene: TRBJ1-1; d_gene: .; CDR3nt: TGTGCCAGCTCATTCCGGGAGGGGCTGAACACTGAAGCTTTCTTT; CDR3aa: CASSFREGLNTEAFF
abundance: .; v_gene: TRBV30; j_gene: TRBJ1-2; d_gene: TRBD1; CDR3nt: TGTGCCTGGGGGGGGACAGGGAACTATGGCTACACCTTC; CDR3aa: CAWGGTGNYGYTF
abundance: .; v_gene: TRBV7-8; j_gene: TRBJ1-2; d_gene: .; CDR3nt: TGTGCCAGCAGCTTAGAAGAGGTTTCGAACTATGGCTACACCTTC; CDR3aa: CASSLEEVSNYGYTF
abundance: once; v_gene: TRBV18; j_gene: TRBJ1-1; d_gene: .; CDR3nt: TGTGCCAGCTCACCCCGGGACCTATTAGGAAACACTGAAGCTTTCTTT; CDR3aa: CASSPRDLLGNTEAFF
abundance: .; v_gene: TRBV6-5; j_gene: TRBJ2-2; d_gene: .; CDR3nt: TGTGCCAGCAGTTACTCGGCAGGGGCGATCACCGGGGAGCTGTTTTTT; CDR3aa: CASSYSAGAITGELFF
abundance: .; v_gene: TRBV4-1; j_gene: TRBJ1-1; d_gene: .; CDR3nt: TGCGCCAGCAGCCAAGAACCGGGAATGAACACTGAAGCTTTCTTT; CDR3aa: CASSQEPGMNTEAFF
abundance: .; v_gene: TRBV5-4; j_gene: TRBJ2-1; d_gene: TRBD1; CDR3nt: TGTGCCAGCAGCCTTACAGGGGTGGGAAAGCAGTTCTTC; CDR3aa: CASSLTGVGKQFF
abundance: .; v_gene: TRBV29-1; j_gene: TRBJ1-1; d_gene: TRBD1; CDR3nt: TGCAGCGGAGACAGGGACACTGAAGCTTTCTTT; CDR3aa: CSGDRDTEAFF
abundance: .; v_gene: TRBV10-3; j_gene: TRBJ1-2; d_gene: .; CDR3nt: TGTGCCATCCTTAGGGATGGGGGCTACACCTTC; CDR3aa: CAILRDGGYTF